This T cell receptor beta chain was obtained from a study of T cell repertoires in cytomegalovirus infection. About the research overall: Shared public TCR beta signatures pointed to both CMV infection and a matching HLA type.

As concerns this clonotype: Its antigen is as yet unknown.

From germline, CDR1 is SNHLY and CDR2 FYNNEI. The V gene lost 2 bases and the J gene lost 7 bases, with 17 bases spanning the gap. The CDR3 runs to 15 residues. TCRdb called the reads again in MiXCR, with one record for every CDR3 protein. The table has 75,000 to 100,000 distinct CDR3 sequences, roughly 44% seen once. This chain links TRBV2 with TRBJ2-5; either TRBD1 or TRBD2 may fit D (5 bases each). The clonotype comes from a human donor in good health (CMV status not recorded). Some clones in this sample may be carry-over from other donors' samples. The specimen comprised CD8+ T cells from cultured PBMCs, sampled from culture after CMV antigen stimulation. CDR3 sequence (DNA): TGTGCCAGCAGTGAAATTCCCGGCGAGAGGGGGACCCAGTACTTC. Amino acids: CASSEIPGERGTQYF.